Shown below are 13 T cell receptor beta chains from a single sample sequenced in a study of brain T cells in children with intractable seizures (dated by TCRdb to the early 2020s). The time point label here, explained by the study, means: blood from clinic visit 5 months post-surgery; TSC patient then seizure free. Libraries came from the immunoSEQ multiplex PCR assay. The table was pulled from immuneACCESS by TCRdb, which kept in-frame rearrangements only. Such tables lose some clones; where checked, under half of the loss comes from unresolved V genes, and the rest has no known cause. The sample yields approximately 330,000 clones; roughly 93% were counted once. Of the sample, around 5% is held by the ten largest clones. The source was peripheral blood, collected less than 6 months after surgery. The source of these receptors is a boy in the first two years of life with tuberous sclerosis and intractable seizures.

The V call is TRBV19, the J call TRBJ1-1; D not certain. With 6 bases removed from V and 4 bases from J, the gap between germline ends came to 15 bases. The CDR3 extends over 14 amino acids. CDR1 LNHDA and CDR2 SQIVND come from the germline V gene (reference sequence). The CDR3 loop reads CASSRVLNPTEAFF. DNA of the CDR3: TGTGCCAGTAGCCGGGTTCTCAACCCCACTGAAGCTTTCTTT.

This clone has a single count. The rearrangement uses TRBV7-6 and TRBJ2-2; the match to TRBD2 covers 10 bases. CDR1 and CDR2 (germline): SGHVS, FNYEAQ. There are 18 residues in the CDR3. J was trimmed by 6 bases and V by 0 bases; bases with no gene match: 10. CDR3 coding DNA: TGTGCCAGCAGCTTAGCGTCTTACAGCGGGGGGGCAGCCGGGGAGCTGTTTTTT. Protein sequence: CASSLASYSGGAAGELFF.

This chain joins TRBV6-5 and TRBJ1-2, with 10 bases lining up with TRBD1. The CDR3 extends over 16 amino acids. Per germline, CDR1 MNHEY and CDR2 SVGAGI. Trimming took 4 bases from V and 7 from J; bases not matched to a gene: 12. CDR3 nucleotides: TGTGCCAGCAGTTCACTATCGTACGACAGGGGGCCTGGCTACACCTTC. Protein product: CASSSLSYDRGPGYTF.

The rearrangement joins TRBV15 to TRBJ1-1; D possibly corresponds to TRBD1 (5 bases). The V end lost 6 bases, the J end lost 7 bases, and 18 bases lay between the germline ends. The germline V gene encodes CDR1 LNHNV and CDR2 YYDKDF (reference sequence). This CDR3 comprises 14 residues. This CDR3 reads CATRLLTGLGEAFF. The CDR3, as DNA: TGTGCCACCAGGCTCCTAACAGGTCTGGGTGAAGCTTTCTTT.

V gene TRBV30 combines with J gene TRBJ1-2; weak D call: TRBD1 (5 bases). This CDR3 comprises 13 residues. In germline, CDR1 is GTSNPN, CDR2 SVGIG (reference sequence). V lost 8 bases, J lost 0 bases, and 13 bases lay in between. The CDR3 protein is CAVTSTANYGYTF. DNA of the CDR3: TGTGCCGTGACCTCGACAGCTAACTATGGCTACACCTTC. The full variable domain, its missing parts supplied by reference TRBV30 and TRBJ1-2, is SQTIHQWPATLVQPVGSPLSLECTVEGTSNPNLYWYRQAAGRGLQLLFYSVGIGQISSEVPQNLSASRPQDRQFILSSKKLLLSDSGFYLCAVTSTANYGYTFGSGTRLTVV.

The V and J genes are TRBV12-3 or TRBV12-4 and TRBJ1-1; D unresolved. Deletions cut 3 bases from V and 0 bases from J, with 2 bases between. This CDR3 has 12 residues. CDR3 amino acids: CASSFMNTEAFF. The CDR3 DNA sequence: TGTGCCAGCAGTTTCATGAACACTGAAGCTTTCTTT.

The CDR3 is CASSSFRGPNTEAFF. CDR3 DNA: TGTGCCAGCAGTTCCTTCAGGGGACCGAACACTGAAGCTTTCTTT. This rearrangement joins TRBV27 to TRBJ1-1, with D tentatively TRBD1 (6 bases). The V gene lost 4 bases and the J gene lost 1 base, with 13 bases spanning the gap. CDR1 and CDR2 from the germline V gene are MNHEY and SMNVEV (reference sequence). The CDR3 consists of 15 residues.

The rearrangement uses TRBV12-3 or TRBV12-4 and TRBJ2-7; D is unclear. Trimming pared 11 bases from V and 4 bases from J, leaving 18 bases between. CDR3 length: 13 amino acids. CDR3 coding DNA: TGTGCCTCCGCGAGCAGTATTGCGTACGAGCAGTACTTC. It specifies CASASSIAYEQYF.

This rearrangement joins TRBV12-5 to TRBJ2-7; D possibly uses TRBD1 or TRBD2 (5 bases each). Germline V gene sequence: CDR1 LGHNT, CDR2 FRNRAP. V gave up 3 bases and J gave up 3 bases, with 21 bases separating them. This CDR3 is built from 17 residues. The CDR3 nucleotides read TGTGCTAGTGGTTTACCCCTTTGGGACGGCTCTTTCTACGAGCAGTACTTC. This codes for CASGLPLWDGSFYEQYF.

The chain couples TRBV13 to TRBJ2-1; either TRBD1 or TRBD2 may fit D (6 bases each). Germline V CDR1 and CDR2: PRHDT, FYEKMQ (reference sequence). CDR3 length equals 15 residues. Trimming took 5 bases from V and 2 from J, leaving 13 bases between them. This CDR3 is CASSGVGGPYNEQFF. CDR3 nucleotide sequence: TGTGCCAGCAGCGGGGTTGGGGGGCCCTACAATGAGCAGTTCTTC.

The genes are TRBV6-5 and TRBJ1-4; D remains ambiguous. The CDR3 totals 14 residues. Germline CDR1 and CDR2: MNHEY and SVGAGI. The V gene lost 6 bases and the J gene lost 0 bases, with 8 bases spanning the gap. The CDR3 spells CASSLTATNEKLFF. The DNA for the CDR3 is TGTGCCAGCAGCCTAACCGCAACTAATGAAAAACTGTTTTTT.

The chain uses TRBV13 and TRBJ2-7; D gene ambiguous. CDR1 and CDR2 (germline): PRHDT, FYEKMQ (reference sequence). The CDR3 runs 13 residues. V was shortened by 8 bases and J by 4 bases, with 15 bases between the two germline ends. The CDR3 loop reads CASQPVLLYEQYF. CDR3 DNA: TGTGCCAGCCAACCAGTTTTGCTATACGAGCAGTACTTC.

J is TRBJ2-7 and V is TRBV7-2, with 10 bases that match TRBD2. Trimming cost V 5 bases and J 2 bases; bases outside gene matches: 6. The germline V gene has CDR1 SGHTA and CDR2 FQGNSA. CDR3 length equals 15 residues. The chain's CDR3 is CASSISGGPAYEQYF. CDR3 nucleotide sequence: TGTGCCAGCAGCATTAGCGGGGGGCCAGCCTACGAGCAGTACTTC.